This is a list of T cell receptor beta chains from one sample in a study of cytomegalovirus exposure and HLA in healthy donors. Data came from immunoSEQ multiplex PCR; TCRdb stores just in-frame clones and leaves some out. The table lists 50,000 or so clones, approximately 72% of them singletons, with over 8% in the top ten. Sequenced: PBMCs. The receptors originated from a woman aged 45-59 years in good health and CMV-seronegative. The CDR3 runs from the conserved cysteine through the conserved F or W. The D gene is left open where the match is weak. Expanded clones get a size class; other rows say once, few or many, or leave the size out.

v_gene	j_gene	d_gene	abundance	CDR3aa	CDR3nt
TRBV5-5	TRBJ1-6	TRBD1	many	CASSRGTGSSPLHF	TGTGCCAGCAGCCGCGGGACAGGAAGTTCACCCCTCCACTTT
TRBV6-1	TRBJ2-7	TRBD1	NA	CASTGTGQTYEQYF	TGTGCCAGCACGGGGACAGGCCAAACCTACGAGCAGTACTTC
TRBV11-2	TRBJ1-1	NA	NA	CASSPGHLNTEAFF	TGTGCCAGCAGCCCTGGACACTTGAACACTGAAGCTTTCTTT
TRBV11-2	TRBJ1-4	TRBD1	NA	CASSLVGDRGEKLFF	TGTGCCAGCAGCCTCGTTGGGGACAGGGGGGAAAAACTGTTTTTT
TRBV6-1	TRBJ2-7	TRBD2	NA	CASIERGTSYEQYF	TGTGCCAGCATCGAAAGGGGGACTAGCTACGAGCAGTACTTC
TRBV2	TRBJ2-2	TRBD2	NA	CASSQTSGDTGELFF	TGTGCCAGCAGTCAGACTAGCGGGGACACCGGGGAGCTGTTTTTT
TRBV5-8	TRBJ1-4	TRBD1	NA	CASSWDRGATNEKLFF	TGTGCCAGCAGCTGGGACAGGGGCGCAACTAATGAAAAACTGTTTTTT
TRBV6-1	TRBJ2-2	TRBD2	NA	CATQGAGNTGELFF	TGTGCCACCCAGGGAGCGGGAAACACCGGGGAGCTGTTTTTT
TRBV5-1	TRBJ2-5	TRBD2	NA	CASSLFGGADETQYF	TGCGCCAGCAGCTTGTTCGGGGGGGCCGATGAGACCCAGTACTTC
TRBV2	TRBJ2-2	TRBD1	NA	CASKQGANTGELFF	TGTGCCAGTAAACAGGGGGCGAACACCGGGGAGCTGTTTTTT
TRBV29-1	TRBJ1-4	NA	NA	CSVRQGGNEKLFF	TGCAGCGTTCGTCAGGGCGGTAATGAAAAACTGTTTTTT